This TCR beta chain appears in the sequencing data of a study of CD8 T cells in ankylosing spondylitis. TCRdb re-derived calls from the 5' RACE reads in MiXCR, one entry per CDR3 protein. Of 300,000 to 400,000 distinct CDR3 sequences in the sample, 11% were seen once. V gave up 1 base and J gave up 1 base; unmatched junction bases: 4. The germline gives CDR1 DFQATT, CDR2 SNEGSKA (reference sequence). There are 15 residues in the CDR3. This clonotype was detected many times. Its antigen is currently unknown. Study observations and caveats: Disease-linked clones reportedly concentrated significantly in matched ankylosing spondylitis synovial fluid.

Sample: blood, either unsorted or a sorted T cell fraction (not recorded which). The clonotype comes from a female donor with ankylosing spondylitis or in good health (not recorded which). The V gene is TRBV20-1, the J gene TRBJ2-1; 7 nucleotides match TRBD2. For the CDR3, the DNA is TGCAGTGCTAGAGGAGGGGAGGGGTCCTACAATGAGCAGTTCTTC. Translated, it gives CSARGGEGSYNEQFF.